The T cell receptor (beta chain) under discussion was sequenced for a study of shared clonotypes between healthy human individuals. Per sorted-subset replicate PCR, input was 200 to 250 ng DNA, representing roughly 28,000 T cell genomes. Assay: immunoSEQ multiplex PCR; the TCRdb copy retains only in-frame clones and omits some. The table lists 600,000 or so clones, about 95% of them singletons. Germline V gene data show CDR1 as SGDLS and CDR2 as YYNGEE. The V and J ends lost 0 bases and 3 bases, in that order; junction bases with no gene match: 3. The CDR3 loop spans 14 amino acids. In the naive CD8 group, cells lacked CD45RO and were positively selected for CCR7, so terminally differentiated effector memory CD45RA+ cells were left out.

Sequences were obtained from naive CD8+ T cells sorted from blood. V gene TRBV9 combines with J gene TRBJ2-7; 7 bases map to TRBD2. The sequence was collected from a woman between 25 and 40 years old in good health. The CDR3 sequence is CASSVDGGDYEQYF. The CDR3 DNA sequence: TGTGCCAGCAGCGTAGATGGGGGGGACTACGAGCAGTACTTC.